The next 2 T cell receptor beta chains were all read from a single sample in a study of T cell responses to AZD1222 COVID-19 vaccine. Profiled with immunoSEQ multiplex PCR; TCRdb holds only in-frame clones, not every one. The sample lists 120,000 or so clones, about 91% occurring once. The specimen comprised peripheral blood, sampled on day 0 of AZD1222 vaccination. The receptors originated from an adult in good health.

This sequence joins TRBV6-5 and TRBJ1-1; D is ambiguous. This CDR3 spans 13 amino acids. Germline CDR1 and CDR2: MNHEY and SVGAGI. The V and J ends lost 7 bases and 2 bases respectively, with 11 bases between them. The CDR3 is CASMGQPNTEAFF. In nucleotides, the CDR3 is TGTGCCAGCATGGGCCAGCCTAACACTGAAGCTTTCTTT.

This chain connects TRBV5-1 to TRBJ2-1; TRBD2 matches 9 bases. Germline lookup yields CDR1 SGHRS and CDR2 YFSETQ. The trim removed 3 bases at V and 4 bases at J, leaving 5 bases unmatched. This CDR3 is built from 15 residues. The CDR3, as DNA: TGCGCCAGCAGCTCGTTAGCGGGAGTTTACAATGAGCAGTTCTTC. It translates to CASSSLAGVYNEQFF.